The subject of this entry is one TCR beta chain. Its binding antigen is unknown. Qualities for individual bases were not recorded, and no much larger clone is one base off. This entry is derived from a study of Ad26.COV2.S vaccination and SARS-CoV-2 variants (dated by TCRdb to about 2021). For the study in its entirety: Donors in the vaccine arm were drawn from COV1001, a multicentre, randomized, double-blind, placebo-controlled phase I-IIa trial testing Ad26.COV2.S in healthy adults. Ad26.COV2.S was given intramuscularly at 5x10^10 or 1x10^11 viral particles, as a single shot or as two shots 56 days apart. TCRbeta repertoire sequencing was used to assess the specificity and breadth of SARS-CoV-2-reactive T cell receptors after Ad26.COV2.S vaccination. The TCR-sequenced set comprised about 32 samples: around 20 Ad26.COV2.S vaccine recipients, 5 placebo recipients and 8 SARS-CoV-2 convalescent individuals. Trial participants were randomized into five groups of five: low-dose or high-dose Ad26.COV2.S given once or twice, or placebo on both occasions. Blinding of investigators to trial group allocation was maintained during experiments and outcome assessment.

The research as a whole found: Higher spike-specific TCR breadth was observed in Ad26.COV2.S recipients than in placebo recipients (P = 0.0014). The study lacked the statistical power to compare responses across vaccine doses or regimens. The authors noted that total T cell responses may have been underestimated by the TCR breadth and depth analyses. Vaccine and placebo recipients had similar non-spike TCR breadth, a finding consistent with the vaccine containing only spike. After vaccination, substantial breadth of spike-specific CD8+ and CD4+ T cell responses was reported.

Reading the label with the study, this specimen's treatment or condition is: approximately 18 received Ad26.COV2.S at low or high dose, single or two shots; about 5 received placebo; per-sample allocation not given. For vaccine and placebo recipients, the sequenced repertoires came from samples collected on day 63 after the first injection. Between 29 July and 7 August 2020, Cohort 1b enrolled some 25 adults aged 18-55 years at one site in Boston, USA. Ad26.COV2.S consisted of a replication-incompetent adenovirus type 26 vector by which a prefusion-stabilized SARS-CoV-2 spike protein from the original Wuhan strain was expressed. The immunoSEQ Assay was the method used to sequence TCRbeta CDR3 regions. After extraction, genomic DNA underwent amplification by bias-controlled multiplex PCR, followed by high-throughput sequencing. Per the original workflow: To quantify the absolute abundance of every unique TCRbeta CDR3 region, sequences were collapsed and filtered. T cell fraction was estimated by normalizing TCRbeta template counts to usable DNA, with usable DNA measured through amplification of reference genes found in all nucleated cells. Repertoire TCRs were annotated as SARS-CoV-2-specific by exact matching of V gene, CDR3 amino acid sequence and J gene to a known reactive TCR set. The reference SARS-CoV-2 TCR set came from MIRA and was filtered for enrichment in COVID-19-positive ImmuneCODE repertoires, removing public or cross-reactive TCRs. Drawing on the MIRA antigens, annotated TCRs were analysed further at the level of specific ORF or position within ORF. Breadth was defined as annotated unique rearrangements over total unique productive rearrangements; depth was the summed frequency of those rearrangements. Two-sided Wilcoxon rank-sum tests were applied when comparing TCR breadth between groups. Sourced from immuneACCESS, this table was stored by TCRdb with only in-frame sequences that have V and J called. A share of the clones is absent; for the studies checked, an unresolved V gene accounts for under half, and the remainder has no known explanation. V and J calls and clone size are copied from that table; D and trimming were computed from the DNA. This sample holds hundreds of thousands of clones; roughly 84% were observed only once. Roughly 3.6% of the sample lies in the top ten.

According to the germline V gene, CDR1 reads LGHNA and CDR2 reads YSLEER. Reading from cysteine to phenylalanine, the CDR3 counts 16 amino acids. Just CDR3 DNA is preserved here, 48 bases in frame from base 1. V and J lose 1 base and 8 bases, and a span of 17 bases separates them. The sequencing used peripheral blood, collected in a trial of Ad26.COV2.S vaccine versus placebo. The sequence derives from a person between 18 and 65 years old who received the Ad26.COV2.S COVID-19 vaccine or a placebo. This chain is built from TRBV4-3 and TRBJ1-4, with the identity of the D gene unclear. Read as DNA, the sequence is TGCGCCAGCAGCCAAGGAGGGAGTCAGGTTGGGGAAAAACTGTTTTTT. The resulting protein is CASSQGGSQVGEKLFF.